A selection of T cell receptor beta chains follows, all from one sample in a study of identical twins. TCRdb passed the 5' RACE reads through MiXCR, listing each CDR3 protein once. The table shows 600,000 to 800,000 distinct CDR3 sequences, with approximately 22% occurring only once. This sample also appeared in a second study, on T cells expressing NK-cell markers.

Material for sequencing was PBMCs. The receptors derive from a woman between 18 and 29 years old in good health. CDR3s include the opening cysteine and the closing phenylalanine or tryptophan. The D gene is left open where the match is weak. The listing skips clone size in some rows; elsewhere it reads once, few, many or a size class.

clone_size,v_call,d_call,j_call,cdr3_length,cdr3_nt,cdr3_aa
.,TRBV7-2,TRBD2,TRBJ2-1,15,TGTGCCAGCACCCGGAGCACTAGCGGGTACAATGAGCAGTTCTTC,CASTRSTSGYNEQFF
.,TRBV6-1,.,TRBJ2-7,13,TGTGCCAGCAGAGCCACGCAGGGATACGAGCAGTACTTC,CASRATQGYEQYF
.,TRBV20-1,TRBD1,TRBJ2-3,13,TGCAGCGCGGACAGGTCCAGCACAGATACGCAGTATTTT,CSADRSSTDTQYF
.,TRBV16,.,TRBJ1-5,15,TGTGCCAGCAGCTTAGGGCACAGTAGCAATCAGCCCCAGCATTTT,CASSLGHSSNQPQHF
few,TRBV20-1,.,TRBJ1-2,11,TGCAGTGCGGGGCGAAACTATGGCTACACCTTC,CSAGRNYGYTF
once,TRBV29-1,.,TRBJ2-2,13,TGCAGCGTCGCCGACAGGAACACCGGGGAGCTGTTTTTT,CSVADRNTGELFF
.,TRBV29-1,.,TRBJ2-3,17,TGCAGCGTTGGGGGGCTCCAGGGGGGTGGGAGCACAGATACGCAGTATTTT,CSVGGLQGGGSTDTQYF
many,TRBV15,.,TRBJ2-2,17,TGTGCCACCAGCAGAGGAGAGGGACACCTGAACACCGGGGAGCTGTTTTTT,CATSRGEGHLNTGELFF
.,TRBV25-1,TRBD2,TRBJ2-5,16,TGTGCCAGCAGTGACATTGAGCGGGAGGGCCAAGAGACCCAGTACTTC,CASSDIEREGQETQYF
few,TRBV6-1,.,TRBJ1-2,12,TGTGCCAGCAGCGGGGCGGATCTGGGCTACACCTTC,CASSGADLGYTF
.,TRBV12-3/TRBV12-4,.,TRBJ2-2,15,TGTGCCAGCAGTCAAAGCACGGGGAACACCGGGGAGCTGTTTTTT,CASSQSTGNTGELFF
few,TRBV15,TRBD1,TRBJ2-7,12,TGTGCCACCGGCCGACAGGGCTACGAGCAGTACTTC,CATGRQGYEQYF
few,TRBV29-1,TRBD2,TRBJ2-7,13,TGCAGCGTTGAATCTAGCGGGGCCGACGAGCAGTACTTC,CSVESSGADEQYF
many,TRBV12-3/TRBV12-4,TRBD2,TRBJ2-3,16,TGTGCCAGCAGTCCCGGGACTAGCGGGGGGTCAGATACGCAGTATTTT,CASSPGTSGGSDTQYF
.,TRBV18,.,TRBJ1-1,15,TGTGCCAGCTCACCTACAGTTCAGAGGAACACTGAAGCTTTCTTT,CASSPTVQRNTEAFF
.,TRBV10-3,TRBD1,TRBJ2-7,12,TGTGCCGCTCAGGGGGCCTACCACGAGCAGTACTTC,CAAQGAYHEQYF
many,TRBV6-5,.,TRBJ2-7,15,TGTGCCAGCAGTTACTCCCGATTGGGGGGCAACGAGCAGTACTTC,CASSYSRLGGNEQYF
few,TRBV24-1,.,TRBJ2-5,18,TGTGCCACCAGTGACCCTAGGGGAGCGGACGGACATCAAGAGACCCAGTACTTC,CATSDPRGADGHQETQYF
.,TRBV2,.,TRBJ2-1,15,TGTGCCAGCACCCCCGGGACACTCTCCTACAATGAGCAGTTCTTC,CASTPGTLSYNEQFF
.,TRBV27,TRBD2,TRBJ2-7,18,TGTGCCAGCAGTTTAATCCCCGGGACTAGCGGGAGGGCCTACGAGCAGTACTTC,CASSLIPGTSGRAYEQYF
few,TRBV10-3,TRBD1,TRBJ1-1,13,TGTGCCATCAGCCAGGGGGAAGGGACTGAAGCTTTCTTT,CAISQGEGTEAFF
.,TRBV10-2,.,TRBJ1-1,11,TGCGCCACCACGGTGAACACTGAAGCTTTCTTT,CATTVNTEAFF
few,TRBV7-7,.,TRBJ2-7,14,TGTGCTAGCAGCCGAGACAGGCAAACCTACGAGCAGTACTTC,CASSRDRQTYEQYF
.,TRBV30,.,TRBJ1-1,13,TGTGCCTGGGTCGGGGGATCTCGGACTGAAGCTTTCTTT,CAWVGGSRTEAFF
few,TRBV6-5,TRBD1,TRBJ1-2,14,TGTGCCAGCAGCCTACGGGAGGGGGCGGGTGGCTACACCTTC,CASSLREGAGGYTF
few,TRBV4-3,.,TRBJ2-5,15,TGCGCCAGCAGCCAAGTAGTCGAAGCGGGTGAGACCCAGTACTTC,CASSQVVEAGETQYF
.,TRBV6-1,.,TRBJ2-1,16,TGTGCCAGCAGTCCCCCTCCTTTGACTAGTTTGGTTGAGCAGTTCTTC,CASSPPPLTSLVEQFF
.,TRBV5-1,.,TRBJ2-2,15,TGCGCCAGCAGCTTGGATAGGCCCTACACCGGGGAGCTGTTTTTT,CASSLDRPYTGELFF
few,TRBV20-1,TRBD1,TRBJ1-2,12,TGCAGTGCGACAGGGGGCCAGTATGGCTACACCTTC,CSATGGQYGYTF
.,TRBV3-1,.,TRBJ2-7,15,TGTGCCAGCAGCCTCGCCGCCAGGGGATCCTACGAGCAGTACTTC,CASSLAARGSYEQYF
few,TRBV7-2,.,TRBJ1-2,12,TGTGCCAGCAGCTTAGCGCCGGTCGGCTACACCTTC,CASSLAPVGYTF
many,TRBV5-1,.,TRBJ2-3,14,TGCGCCAGCAGTACCGGACAGAGCACAGATACGCAGTATTTT,CASSTGQSTDTQYF
few,TRBV10-3,.,TRBJ1-5,12,TGTGCCACTCAGGGGATCGAACAGCCCCAGCATTTT,CATQGIEQPQHF
few,TRBV29-1,.,TRBJ2-3,15,TGCAGCGTCGCACCCCGTGTAGGCACCTCAAGCGCGCAGTATTTT,CSVAPRVGTSSAQYF
few,TRBV15,TRBD2,TRBJ2-5,16,TGTGCCACCAGCAGAGGGCTAGCGGGAGGTCTGGAGACCCAGTACTTC,CATSRGLAGGLETQYF
few,TRBV20-1,TRBD2,TRBJ2-7,14,TGCAGTGCTACGGGACTAGCGTTATCTGGCGAGCAGTACTTC,CSATGLALSGEQYF
many,TRBV10-3,TRBD1,TRBJ2-3,15,TGTGCCATCATGCCGGGACAGGAATACACAGATACGCAGTATTTT,CAIMPGQEYTDTQYF
.,TRBV7-2,.,TRBJ2-4,13,TGTGCCAGCAGCTTAGCACCCAAAAACATTCAGTACTTC,CASSLAPKNIQYF
.,TRBV10-3,.,TRBJ2-7,14,TGTGCCATCAGCCCGGGACACTCGACCTACGAGCAGTACTTC,CAISPGHSTYEQYF
.,TRBV7-8,.,TRBJ2-4,15,TGTGCCAGCAGCTTAGGGACTACCAACGGAAACATTCAGTACTTC,CASSLGTTNGNIQYF
many,TRBV20-1,.,TRBJ2-2,12,TGCAACCGACCCAGAATGGCCGGGGAGCTGTTTTTT,CNRPRMAGELFF
many,TRBV15,TRBD1,TRBJ2-7,13,TGTGCCACCAGCAGGAGACAGGGAGACGAGCAGTACTTC,CATSRRQGDEQYF
.,TRBV29-1,TRBD1,TRBJ2-5,14,TGCAGCGTTTTCCTTGGACAGGGTAAAGGGACCCAGTACTTC,CSVFLGQGKGTQYF
few,TRBV12-3/TRBV12-4,.,TRBJ2-7,14,TGTGCCAGCAGTTTTAGGGGCACCTCCTACGAGCAGTACTTC,CASSFRGTSYEQYF
many,TRBV27,.,TRBJ1-6,14,TGTGCCAGCAGTATCCATGGCAGGGCCTCACCCCTCCACTTT,CASSIHGRASPLHF
.,TRBV20-1,.,TRBJ2-6,15,TGCAGTGCTAGACGTCCGGGGGTCGGGGCCAACGTCCTGACTTTC,CSARRPGVGANVLTF
.,TRBV20-1,.,TRBJ1-2,13,TGCAGTGCTAGAGTTCAACGTGGCTATGGCTACACCTTC,CSARVQRGYGYTF
few,TRBV5-5,.,TRBJ2-5,13,TGTGCCAGCAGCTTAGCGCCAGAAGAGACCCAGTACTTC,CASSLAPEETQYF
few,TRBV12-3/TRBV12-4,TRBD1,TRBJ1-4,14,TGTGCCAGCAGCCCGACAGGGGGGAATGAAAAACTGTTTTTT,CASSPTGGNEKLFF
.,TRBV7-9,TRBD2,TRBJ2-5,17,TGTGCCAGCAGCCCTCCAGCTAAACGGGGGGTATACGGGACCCAGTACTTC,CASSPPAKRGVYGTQYF
.,TRBV9,.,TRBJ2-1,14,TGTGCCAGCAGCGTTGGGGGGGCCGTCGGTGAGCAGTTCTTC,CASSVGGAVGEQFF